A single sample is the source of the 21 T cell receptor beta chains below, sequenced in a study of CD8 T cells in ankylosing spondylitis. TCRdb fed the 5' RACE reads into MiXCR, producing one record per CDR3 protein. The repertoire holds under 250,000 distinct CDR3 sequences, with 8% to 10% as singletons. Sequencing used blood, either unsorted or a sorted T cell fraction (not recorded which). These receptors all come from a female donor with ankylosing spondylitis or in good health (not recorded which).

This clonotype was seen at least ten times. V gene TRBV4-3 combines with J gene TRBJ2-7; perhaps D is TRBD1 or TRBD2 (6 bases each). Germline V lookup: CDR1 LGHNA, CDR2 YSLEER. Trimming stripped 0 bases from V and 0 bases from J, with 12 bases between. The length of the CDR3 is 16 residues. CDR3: CASSQDIGGSSYEQYF. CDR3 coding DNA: TGCGCCAGCAGCCAAGATATAGGGGGGAGCTCCTACGAGCAGTACTTC.

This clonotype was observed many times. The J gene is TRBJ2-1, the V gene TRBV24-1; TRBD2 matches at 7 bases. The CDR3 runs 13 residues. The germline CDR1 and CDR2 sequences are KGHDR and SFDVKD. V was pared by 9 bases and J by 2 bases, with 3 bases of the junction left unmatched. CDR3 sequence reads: CATGGDPYNEQFF. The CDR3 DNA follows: TGTGCCACCGGGGGGGACCCCTACAATGAGCAGTTCTTC.

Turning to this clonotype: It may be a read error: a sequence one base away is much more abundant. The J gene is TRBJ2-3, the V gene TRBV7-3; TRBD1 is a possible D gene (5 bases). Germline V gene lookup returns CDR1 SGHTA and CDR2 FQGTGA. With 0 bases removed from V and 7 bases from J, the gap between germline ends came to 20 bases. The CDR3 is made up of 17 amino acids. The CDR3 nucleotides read TGTGCCAGCAGCTTAACACCGGACATCAGAGAAACGAATACGCAGTATTTT. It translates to CASSLTPDIRETNTQYF.

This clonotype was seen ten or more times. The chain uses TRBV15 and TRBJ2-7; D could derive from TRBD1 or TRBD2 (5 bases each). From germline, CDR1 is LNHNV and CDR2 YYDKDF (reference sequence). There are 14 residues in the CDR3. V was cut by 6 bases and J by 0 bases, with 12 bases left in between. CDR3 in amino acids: CATSGGSNSYEQYF. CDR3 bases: TGTGCCACCAGTGGGGGTTCTAACTCCTACGAGCAGTACTTC.

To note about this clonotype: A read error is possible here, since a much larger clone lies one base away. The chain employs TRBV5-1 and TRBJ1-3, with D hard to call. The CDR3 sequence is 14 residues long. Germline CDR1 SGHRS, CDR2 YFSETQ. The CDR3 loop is CGSSLSTSGNTIYF. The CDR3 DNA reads TGCGGCAGCAGCTTGTCCACCTCTGGAAACACCATATATTTT.

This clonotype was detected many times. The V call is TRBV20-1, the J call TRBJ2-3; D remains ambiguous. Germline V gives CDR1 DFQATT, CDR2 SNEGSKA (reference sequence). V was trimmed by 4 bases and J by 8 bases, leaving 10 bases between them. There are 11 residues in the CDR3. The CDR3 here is CSAIPTGTQYF. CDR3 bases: TGCAGTGCTATCCCCACGGGTACGCAGTATTTT.

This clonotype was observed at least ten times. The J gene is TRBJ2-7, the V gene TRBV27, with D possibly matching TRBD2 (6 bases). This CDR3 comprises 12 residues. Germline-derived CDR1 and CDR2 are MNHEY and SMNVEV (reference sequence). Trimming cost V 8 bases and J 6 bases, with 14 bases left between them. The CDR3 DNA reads TGTGCCAGCTGGAGGGCCCAGAGCGAGCAGTACTTC. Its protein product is CASWRAQSEQYF.

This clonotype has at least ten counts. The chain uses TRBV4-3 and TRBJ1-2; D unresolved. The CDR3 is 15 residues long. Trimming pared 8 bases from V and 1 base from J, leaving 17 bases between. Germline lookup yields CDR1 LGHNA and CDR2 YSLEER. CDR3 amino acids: CASGIAPALNYGYTF. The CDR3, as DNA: TGCGCCAGCGGTATCGCCCCCGCACTTAACTATGGCTACACCTTC.

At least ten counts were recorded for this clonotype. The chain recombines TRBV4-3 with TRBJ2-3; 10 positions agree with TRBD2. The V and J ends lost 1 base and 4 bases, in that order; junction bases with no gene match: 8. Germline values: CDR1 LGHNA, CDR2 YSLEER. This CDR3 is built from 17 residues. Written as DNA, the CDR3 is TGCGCCAGCAGCCAAGGGTTGGGAGCGGGAGGGCCAGATACGCAGTATTTT. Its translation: CASSQGLGAGGPDTQYF.

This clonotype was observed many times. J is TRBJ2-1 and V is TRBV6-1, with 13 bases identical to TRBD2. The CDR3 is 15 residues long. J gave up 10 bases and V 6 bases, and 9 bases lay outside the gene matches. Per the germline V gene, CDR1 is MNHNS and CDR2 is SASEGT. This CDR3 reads CASRPTSGRAMEQFF. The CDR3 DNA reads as TGTGCCAGCAGGCCAACTAGCGGGAGGGCCATGGAGCAGTTCTTC.

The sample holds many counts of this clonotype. CDR3 protein: CASSPGGPWGYNEQFF. The CDR3 nucleotides read TGTGCCAGCTCACCAGGGGGGCCCTGGGGCTACAATGAGCAGTTCTTC. This sequence joins TRBV18 and TRBJ2-1; D is tentatively TRBD1 or TRBD2 (6 bases each). The CDR3 spans 16 residues. Trimming stripped 2 bases from V and 3 bases from J, with 14 bases between. Germline lookup yields CDR1 KGHSH and CDR2 LQKENI.

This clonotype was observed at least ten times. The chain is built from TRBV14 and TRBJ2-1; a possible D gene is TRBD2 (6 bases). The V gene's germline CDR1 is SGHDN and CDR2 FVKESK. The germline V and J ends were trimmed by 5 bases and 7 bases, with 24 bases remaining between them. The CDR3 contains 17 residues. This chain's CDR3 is CASSTRRLVEDGNEQFF. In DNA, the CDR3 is TGTGCCAGCAGCACCCGCAGACTAGTAGAGGACGGGAATGAGCAGTTCTTC. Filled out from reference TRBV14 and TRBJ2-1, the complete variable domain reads EAGVTQFPSHSVIEKGQTVTLRCDPISGHDNLYWYRRVMGKEIKFLLHFVKESKQDESGMPNNRFLAERTGGTYSTLKVQPAELEDSGVYFCASSTRRLVEDGNEQFFGPGTRLTVL.

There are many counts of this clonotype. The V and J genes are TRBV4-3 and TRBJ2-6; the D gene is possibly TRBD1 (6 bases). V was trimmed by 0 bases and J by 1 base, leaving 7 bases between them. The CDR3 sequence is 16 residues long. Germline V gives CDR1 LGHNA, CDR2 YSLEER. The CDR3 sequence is CASSQEQGSGANVLTF. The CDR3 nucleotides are TGCGCCAGCAGCCAAGAACAGGGTTCTGGGGCCAACGTCCTGACTTTC.

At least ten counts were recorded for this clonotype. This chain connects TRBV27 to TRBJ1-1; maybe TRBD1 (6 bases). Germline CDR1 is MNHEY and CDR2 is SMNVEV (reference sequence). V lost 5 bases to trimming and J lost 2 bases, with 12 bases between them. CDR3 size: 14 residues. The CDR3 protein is CASSSYRVNTEAFF. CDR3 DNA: TGTGCCAGCAGTAGCTACAGGGTAAACACTGAAGCTTTCTTT.

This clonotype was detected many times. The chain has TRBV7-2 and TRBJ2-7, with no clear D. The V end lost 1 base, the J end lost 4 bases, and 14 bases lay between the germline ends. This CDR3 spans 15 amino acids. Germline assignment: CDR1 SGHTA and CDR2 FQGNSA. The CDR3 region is CASSLEAATVYEQYF. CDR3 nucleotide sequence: TGTGCCAGCAGCTTAGAGGCGGCCACCGTTTACGAGCAGTACTTC.

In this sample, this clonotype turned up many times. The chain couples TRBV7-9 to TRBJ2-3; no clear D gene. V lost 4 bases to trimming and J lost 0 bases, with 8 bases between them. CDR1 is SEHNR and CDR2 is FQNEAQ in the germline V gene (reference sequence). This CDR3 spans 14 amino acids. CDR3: CASSSRSSTDTQYF. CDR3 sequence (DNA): TGTGCCAGCAGCTCCCGGTCTAGCACAGATACGCAGTATTTT.

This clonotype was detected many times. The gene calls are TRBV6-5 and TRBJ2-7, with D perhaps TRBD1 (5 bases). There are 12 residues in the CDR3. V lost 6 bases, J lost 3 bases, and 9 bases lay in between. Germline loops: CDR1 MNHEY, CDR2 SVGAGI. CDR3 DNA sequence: TGTGCCAGCAGGGACCAGGGCTACGAGCAGTACTTC. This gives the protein CASRDQGYEQYF.

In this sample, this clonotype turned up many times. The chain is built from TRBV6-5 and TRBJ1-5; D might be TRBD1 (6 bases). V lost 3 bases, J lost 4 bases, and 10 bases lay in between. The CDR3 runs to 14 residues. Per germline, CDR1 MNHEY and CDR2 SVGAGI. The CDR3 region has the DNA TGTGCCAGCAGTTATAAGGGGGTAAATCAGCCCCAGCATTTT. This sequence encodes CASSYKGVNQPQHF.

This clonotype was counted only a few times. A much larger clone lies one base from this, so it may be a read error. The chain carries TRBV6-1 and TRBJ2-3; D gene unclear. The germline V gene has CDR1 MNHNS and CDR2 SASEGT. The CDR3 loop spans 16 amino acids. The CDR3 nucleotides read TGTACCAGCAGTGTTTCCGGCGGTCCTAGCACAGATACGCAGTATTTT. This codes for CTSSVSGGPSTDTQYF.

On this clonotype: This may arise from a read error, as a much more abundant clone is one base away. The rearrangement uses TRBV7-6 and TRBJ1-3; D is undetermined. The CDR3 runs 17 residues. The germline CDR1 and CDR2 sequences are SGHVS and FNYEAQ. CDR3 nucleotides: TGTGCCAGCAGCCGGGTAGCGGAGAGGCTCTCTGGAAACACCGTATATTTT. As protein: CASSRVAERLSGNTVYF.

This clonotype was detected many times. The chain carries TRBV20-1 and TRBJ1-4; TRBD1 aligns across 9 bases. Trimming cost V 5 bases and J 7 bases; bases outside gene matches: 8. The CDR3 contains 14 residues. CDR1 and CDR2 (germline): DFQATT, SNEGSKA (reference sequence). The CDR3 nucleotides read TGCAGTGCTCTGACGGACAGGGGTTCTGAAAAACTGTTTTTT. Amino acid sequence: CSALTDRGSEKLFF.